Sequencing of this T cell receptor beta chain was carried out in a study of beta chain features in type 1 diabetes (dated by TCRdb to 2017 to 2018). Context from the whole study: No differences in mean age, gender distribution, total cell number or subset yield were found between patients and healthy donors. In the study, TCRB repertoires of sorted circulating CD4+ T cell subsets from recently diagnosed type 1 diabetes patients were compared with those of matched healthy donors. Regulatory and stem cell-like memory subsets were isolated from only 8 patients and about eight healthy donors, whereas naive and central memory subsets came from all 30 or so donors. A total of approximately 99,000,000 sorted cells were examined across all samples, and RNA yield correlated strongly with the number of cells per subset. On the study overall, not on this receptor specifically: Naive, central memory and regulatory TCRB repertoires appeared to be more alike among patients than among healthy donors. In all four CD4+ subsets, TCRB CDR3 length was moderately but significantly shorter in type 1 diabetes patients. At VDJ recombination sites, patients with type 1 diabetes made fewer insertions and deleted more nucleotides, a pattern implying thymic rearrangement abnormalities. Because cDNA was sequenced instead of genomic DNA, activated cells with high expression could be over-represented, although the groups did not differ in activation or CD3 levels. Shorter templates might be favored by PCR, yet because patient and control samples were amplified and corrected together, any such skew would affect both groups equally. Only small numbers of individuals were included in the HLA sub-analyses, which left unresolved whether HLA type had any influence on TCRB rearrangement.

Each donor gave one peripheral blood draw, roughly 0.11 L on average, collected into heparinised tubes. Using a panel that included CD45RO, CCR7, CD25, CD127, CD95 and CD27, naive, central memory, regulatory and stem cell-like memory CD4+ T cells were sorted on a BD FACSAria II. A purity above 98% was achieved for all sorted populations. PBMCs were isolated immediately by Lymphoprep density gradient centrifugation and stained directly without culture. To minimize batch effects, samples were stained and sorted in pairs, one healthy donor with one patient per experiment. Clipping removes 7 bases from V and 1 base from J, with 9 as the unmatched junction base count. From cysteine to phenylalanine, the CDR3 is 15 amino acids long. Only the CDR3 DNA is retained, 45 bases long and in frame from the first base. Via the germline V gene, CDR1 is SGHRS and CDR2 YFSETQ. The High Capacity cDNA Reverse Transcription Kit was used to reverse transcribe all of the isolated RNA, meaning that expressed TCRB transcripts were what got sequenced. Deep immunoSEQ sequencing was performed on naive, central memory and regulatory T cell samples, with an average of around 3.4 million total reads per sample. Sorted cells were lysed in RLT buffer and RNA was extracted with DNase-treated RNeasy Micro or Mini kits, depending on cell number. Each cell subset was processed on its own to prevent cross-contamination, while patient and healthy donor samples were processed together. The immunoSEQ multiplex PCR was used to amplify TCRB sequences from cDNA, generating 87-bp fragments that spanned the CDR3 region. The amplicons were sequenced using the Illumina HiSeq platform. Per the source publication's procedure: PCR bias was corrected computationally using synthetic template baselines, and reads within Hamming distance 2 were collapsed, with unmergeable singletons discarded. Reads were aligned against IMGT to assign V, D and J genes, CDR3 length and insertions or deletions at six rearrangement sites. Within each subset, clonotype counts were normalized to sorted cell number, and only after that were true diversity and Gini coefficients computed with the tcR R package. The overlap coefficient, calculated on TCRB nucleotide sequences, was used to measure repertoire sharing. The immuneACCESS repertoire file appears here via TCRdb, limited to in-frame rearrangements. These files lack a portion of the clones; in checked studies, under half of the deficit traces to unresolved V genes, and the cause of the others is not known. V and J calls and clone size follow that table, whereas D and trimming were derived from the DNA. The sample yields 150,000 to 200,000 clones; approximately 8% were counted once. The top ten clonotypes cover under 0.6% of the sample.

About this clone: Its binding antigen is unknown. No base quality information exists; no much larger clone differs at one position.

The sequence links TRBV5-1 to TRBJ2-5; TRBD2 fits 8 bases in the junction. This clonotype was obtained from a man aged 18 to 29 with type 1 diabetes. Material for sequencing was central memory CD4+ T cells from blood. The nucleotides are TGCGCCAGCTTGAGGGCTAGCGGGTTCCAAGAGACCCAGTACTTC. This codes for CASLRASGFQETQYF.